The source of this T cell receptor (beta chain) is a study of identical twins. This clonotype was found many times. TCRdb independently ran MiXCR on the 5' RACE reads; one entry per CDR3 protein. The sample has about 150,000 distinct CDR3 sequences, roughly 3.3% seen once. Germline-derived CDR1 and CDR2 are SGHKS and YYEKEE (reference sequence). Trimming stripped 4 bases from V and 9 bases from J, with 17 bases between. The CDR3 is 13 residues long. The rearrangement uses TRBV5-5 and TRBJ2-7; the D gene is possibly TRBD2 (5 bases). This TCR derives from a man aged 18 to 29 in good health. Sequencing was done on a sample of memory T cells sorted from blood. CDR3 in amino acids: CASSTQILGRQYV. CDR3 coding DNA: TGTGCCAGCAGCACACAGATACTAGGGCGGCAGTACGTC.